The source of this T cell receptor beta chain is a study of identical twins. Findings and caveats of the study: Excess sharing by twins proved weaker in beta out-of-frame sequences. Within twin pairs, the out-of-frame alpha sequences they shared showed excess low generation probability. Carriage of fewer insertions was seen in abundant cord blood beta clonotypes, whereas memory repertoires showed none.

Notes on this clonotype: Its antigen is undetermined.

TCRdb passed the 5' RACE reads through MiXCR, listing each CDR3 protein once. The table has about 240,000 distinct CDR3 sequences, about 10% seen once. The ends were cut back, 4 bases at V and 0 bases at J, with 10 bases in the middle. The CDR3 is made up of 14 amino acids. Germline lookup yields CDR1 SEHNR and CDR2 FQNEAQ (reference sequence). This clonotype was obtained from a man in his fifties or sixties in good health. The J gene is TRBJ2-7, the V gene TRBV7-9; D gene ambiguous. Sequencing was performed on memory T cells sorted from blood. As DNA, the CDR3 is TGTGCCAGCAGCTCGACATCCCACTCCTACGAGCAGTACTTC. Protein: CASSSTSHSYEQYF.